The entry below gives a single T cell receptor (beta chain) sequence along with its context. Naive CD8 cells lacked CD45RO and underwent positive selection for CCR7, leaving out terminally differentiated effector memory CD45RA+ cells. CDR1 is MNHEY, CDR2 SVGAGI, per germline. The CDR3 totals 14 residues. J gave up 5 bases and V 5 bases, and 6 bases lay outside the gene matches. These data are taken from a study of shared clonotypes between healthy human individuals. The protocol was immunoSEQ multiplex PCR, while the TCRdb copy is restricted to in-frame clones and leaves out a portion. The sample lists approximately 2,200,000 clones, 85% to 95% occurring once.

The receptor was isolated from a man in his late teens or twenties in good health. Some clones in this sample may be carry-over from other donors' samples. Sequencing was performed on naive CD8+ T cells from PBMCs. This chain links TRBV6-5 with TRBJ1-1; 9 positions agree with TRBD1. CDR3 bases: TGTGCCAGCAGTCGCACCGGGACAGGGACTGAAGCTTTCTTT. It yields the protein CASSRTGTGTEAFF.